This record covers a single T cell receptor beta chain. The sample comes from a study of long-term antiretroviral therapy in people with HIV. Germline assignment: CDR1 MNHEY and CDR2 SMNVEV (reference sequence). The CDR3 totals 11 residues. V was cut by 5 bases and J by 2 bases, with 0 bases left in between. This was the immunoSEQ v3.0 assay at survey level. Sequencing used immunoSEQ multiplex PCR; TCRdb keeps in-frame clones, though not all of them. The sample shows 24,000 or so clones, about four fifths of them seen only once. The gene calls are TRBV27 and TRBJ2-2; D gene ambiguous. Material: unsorted PBMCs, obtained 3 years after starting antiretroviral therapy. The source of this sequence is a young man with HIV. The CDR3 nucleotides are TGTGCCAGCAGTAACACCGGGGAGCTGTTTTTT. The encoded protein is CASSNTGELFF.